One and the same sample provided the 25 T cell receptor beta chains below, sequenced in a study of blood T cell repertoires in COVID-19 (dated by TCRdb to about 2020). The library was made by the immunoSEQ multiplex PCR assay. As stored in TCRdb, this immuneACCESS dataset retains in-frame rearrangements with V and J assigned. A fraction of the clones does not appear; measured against another copy, unresolved V genes explain less than half of the discrepancy, and the remainder lacks a known reason. For this sample there are roughly 190,000 clones; 90% appear just once. 0.5% to 0.6% of the sample is held by the ten biggest clonotypes. Sequencing was performed on peripheral blood. The receptors stem from a man in his forties or fifties with acute or convalescent COVID-19.

This chain connects TRBV24-1 to TRBJ2-5; TRBD2 might be the D (7 bases). Germline V lookup: CDR1 KGHDR, CDR2 SFDVKD. This CDR3 region has 15 residues. The V gene lost 8 bases and the J gene lost 3 bases, with 18 bases spanning the gap. The CDR3 DNA reads as TGTGCCACCACTATCCCGAGGGAGGGGGAAGAGACCCAGTACTTC. As protein: CATTIPREGEETQYF.

The chain links TRBV24-1 to TRBJ1-5; possible D gene TRBD1, 6 bases. The V gene lost 7 bases and the J gene lost 6 bases, with 12 bases spanning the gap. The CDR3 contains 13 residues. The germline V gene has CDR1 KGHDR and CDR2 SFDVKD. For the CDR3, the DNA is TGTGCCACCAGCAGGGGCCTTGGTCAGCCCCAGCATTTT. It is translated as CATSRGLGQPQHF.

V usage is TRBV9 and J usage is TRBJ1-4; no reliable D call. Per germline, CDR1 SGDLS and CDR2 YYNGEE. Trimming cost V 0 bases and J 0 bases, with 6 bases left between them. The CDR3 length is 15 residues. The CDR3 protein is CASSVGTSTNEKLFF. The CDR3 region has the DNA TGTGCCAGCAGCGTAGGGACTTCAACTAATGAAAAACTGTTTTTT.

This clone was counted a single time. This sequence joins TRBV18 and TRBJ2-1, with a tentative D call TRBD1 (5 bases). V lost 3 bases, J lost 4 bases, and 10 bases lay in between. Per the germline V gene, CDR1 is KGHSH and CDR2 is LQKENI. CDR3 size: 14 residues. DNA for the CDR3: TGTGCCAGCTCACCTGACAGAGTTTACAATGAGCAGTTCTTC. Translation: CASSPDRVYNEQFF.

This sequence joins TRBV7-2 and TRBJ1-2; 7 positions agree with TRBD1. Germline V gene lookup returns CDR1 SGHTA and CDR2 FQGNSA. The V and J ends lost 5 bases and 4 bases, in that order; junction bases with no gene match: 10. The CDR3 runs to 15 residues. CDR3 sequence reads: CASSTGQQGIYGYTF. As DNA, the CDR3 is TGTGCCAGCAGCACTGGCCAACAGGGGATCTATGGCTACACCTTC. Combining the CDR3 with reference TRBV7-2 and TRBJ1-2 gives the whole variable domain GAGVSQSPSNKVTEKGKDVELRCDPISGHTALYWYRQSLGQGLEFLIYFQGNSAPDKSGLPSDRFSAERTGGSVSTLTIQRTQQEDSAVYLCASSTGQQGIYGYTFGSGTRLTVV.

V and J are TRBV15 and TRBJ2-1; no clear D gene. The V gene lost 0 bases and the J gene lost 6 bases, with 12 bases spanning the gap. Germline V gives CDR1 LNHNV, CDR2 YYDKDF (reference sequence). The CDR3 has 15 residues. The CDR3 protein is CATSRDRWITNEQFF. Written as DNA, the CDR3 is TGTGCCACCAGCAGAGACAGGTGGATTACCAATGAGCAGTTCTTC.

This chain joins TRBV7-6 and TRBJ2-4; weak D call: TRBD1 (5 bases). The germline V gene has CDR1 SGHVS and CDR2 FNYEAQ. V lost 1 base, J lost 8 bases, and 9 bases lay in between. This CDR3 contains 13 residues. CDR3 nucleotide sequence: TGTGCCAGCAGCTTAGGCAGGGCGGACATTCAGTACTTC. Translating it yields CASSLGRADIQYF.

V gene TRBV19 combines with J gene TRBJ1-4, with D possibly being TRBD1 (6 bases). CDR1 LNHDA and CDR2 SQIVND come from the germline V gene (reference sequence). Trimming cost V 4 bases and J 6 bases, with 15 bases left between them. CDR3 length: 15 amino acids. In DNA form, the CDR3 reads TGTGCCAGTAGTACATCACAGGGAGGGGATGAAAAACTGTTTTTT. It encodes CASSTSQGGDEKLFF.

The chain uses TRBV9 and TRBJ2-5, with a possible D match to TRBD2 (5 bases). CDR3 length: 15 amino acids. Per the germline V gene, CDR1 is SGDLS and CDR2 is YYNGEE. V was clipped by 0 bases and J by 2 bases, with 11 bases between them. The CDR3 reads CASSVDGRGQETQYF. For the CDR3, the DNA is TGTGCCAGCAGCGTAGACGGCAGAGGGCAAGAGACCCAGTACTTC.

V usage is TRBV5-1 and J usage is TRBJ2-1; 7 nucleotides agree with TRBD1. CDR1 is SGHRS, CDR2 YFSETQ, per germline. Trimming cost V 0 bases and J 7 bases; bases outside gene matches: 7. The CDR3 consists of 15 residues. CDR3 DNA: TGCGCCAGCAGCTTGGCAGGGGGTGGGATTAATGAGCAGTTCTTC. Translation gives CASSLAGGGINEQFF.

The chain employs TRBV7-9 and TRBJ2-1; 8 bases map to TRBD2. Germline V gene lookup returns CDR1 SEHNR and CDR2 FQNEAQ (reference sequence). The CDR3 is 17 amino acids. V dropped 5 bases and J dropped 8; count of bases not matched to a gene: 17. CDR3 loop: CASSPVGGGRASDEQFF. CDR3 DNA: TGTGCCAGCAGCCCCGTCGGGGGGGGGAGGGCCTCAGATGAGCAGTTCTTC.

The rearrangement uses TRBV7-2 and TRBJ2-3; 10 bases are shared with TRBD2. The length of the CDR3 is 16 residues. Germline V gives CDR1 SGHTA, CDR2 FQGNSA. V lost 5 bases and J lost 3; bases outside the gene matches: 8. DNA for the CDR3: TGTGCCAGCAGCCTATCTAGCGGGAGTACGACAGATACGCAGTATTTT. This encodes CASSLSSGSTTDTQYF.

The chain couples TRBV7-2 to TRBJ2-3; TRBD1 agrees at 10 bases. Per the germline V gene, CDR1 is SGHTA and CDR2 is FQGNSA. The CDR3 has 15 amino acids. The J segment lost 2 bases and the V segment lost 4 bases, leaving 3 bases of the junction unmatched. The CDR3 sequence: CASSSRQGATDTQYF. The CDR3 DNA sequence: TGTGCCAGCAGCTCCAGACAGGGGGCCACAGATACGCAGTATTTT.

V gene TRBV13 combines with J gene TRBJ1-2, with 7 bases that match TRBD1. There are 16 residues in the CDR3. Trimming took 0 bases from V and 3 from J; bases not matched to a gene: 7. Germline V gene data show CDR1 as PRHDT and CDR2 as FYEKMQ (reference sequence). The CDR3 loop reads CASSLGGTTGHYGYTF. The CDR3 DNA reads as TGTGCCAGCAGCTTAGGGGGCACGACAGGGCACTATGGCTACACCTTC.

The genes are TRBV7-2 and TRBJ2-5, with 7 bases lining up with TRBD2. CDR3 size: 15 residues. The V segment lost 3 bases and the J segment 3 bases; nucleotides outside the gene matches: 7. Germline loops: CDR1 SGHTA, CDR2 FQGNSA. The CDR3 sequence: CASSFVAGVKETQYF. In DNA, the CDR3 is TGTGCCAGCAGCTTCGTTGCGGGAGTAAAAGAGACCCAGTACTTC.

The rearrangement links TRBV5-1 to TRBJ2-3; possible D gene TRBD1, 5 bases. This CDR3 is 13 amino acids long. Germline CDR1 is SGHRS and CDR2 is YFSETQ. Trimming pared 4 bases from V and 4 bases from J, leaving 10 bases between. The CDR3 DNA reads TGCGCCAGCAGCCCAGGGCAGCCAGATACGCAGTATTTT. This sequence encodes CASSPGQPDTQYF.

The chain joins TRBV27 to TRBJ2-1, with 9 bases aligning to TRBD1. This CDR3 comprises 15 residues. Germline assignment: CDR1 MNHEY and CDR2 SMNVEV (reference sequence). Unmatched junction bases numbered 4, after V lost 5 bases and J lost 2 bases. The CDR3 DNA follows: TGTGCCAGCAGTAAACAGGGGGCTACCTACAATGAGCAGTTCTTC. Residues: CASSKQGATYNEQFF.

The chain couples TRBV15 to TRBJ2-2, with D possibly TRBD1 on 5 matching bases. V was clipped by 4 bases and J by 5 bases, with 8 bases between them. CDR1 LNHNV and CDR2 YYDKDF come from the germline V gene (reference sequence). The length of the CDR3 is 13 residues. The CDR3 DNA reads TGTGCCACCAGCACCCAGGGAACCGGGGAGCTGTTTTTT. Protein product: CATSTQGTGELFF.

The CDR3 coding sequence is TGTGCCAGCAGCCCCCGGGACGCGAGCGGGGAAGGGACCCAGTACTTC. Translation: CASSPRDASGEGTQYF. This sequence joins TRBV5-4 and TRBJ2-5; the match to TRBD2 covers 7 bases. The V gene end was trimmed by 4 bases and the J gene end by 7 bases; junction bases not matched to a gene: 16. CDR3 length equals 16 residues. Per germline, CDR1 SGHNT and CDR2 YYREEE (reference sequence).

This sequence joins TRBV29-1 and TRBJ2-5; D gene uncertain. Germline CDR1 is SQVTM and CDR2 is ANQGSEA. Trimming removed 3 bases from V and 2 bases from J, with 10 bases in between. The CDR3 runs to 13 residues. CDR3 sequence reads: CSVDRADQETQYF. The CDR3 nucleotides read TGCAGCGTTGACCGCGCGGATCAAGAGACCCAGTACTTC.

The rearrangement links TRBV6-2 or TRBV6-3 to TRBJ2-5; 7 positions agree with TRBD1. Germline CDR1 and CDR2: MNHEY and SVGEGT. The CDR3 covers 19 residues. The V and J ends lost 0 bases and 2 bases, in that order; junction bases with no gene match: 15. DNA for the CDR3: TGTGCCAGCAGTTACTCGGACAGGAATCCTCTTATCTCACAAGAGACCCAGTACTTC. Protein: CASSYSDRNPLISQETQYF.

The chain carries TRBV11-3 and TRBJ2-3, with 9 bases that match TRBD1. This CDR3 is built from 15 residues. The junction had 5 bases not matched to a gene; V was cut back by 5 bases and J by 2 bases. Germline loops: CDR1 SGHNT, CDR2 YENEEA. The CDR3 spells CASSPGQGTTDTQYF. CDR3 nucleotides: TGTGCCAGCAGCCCCGGACAGGGGACCACAGATACGCAGTATTTT.

This chain uses TRBV5-5 with TRBJ1-6; D is undetermined. Trimming cost V 4 bases and J 7 bases, with 24 bases left between them. Germline loops: CDR1 SGHKS, CDR2 YYEKEE (reference sequence). The CDR3 sequence is 18 residues long. CDR3 loop: CASSPDPENSRINSPLHF. The CDR3 bases are TGTGCCAGCAGCCCTGATCCTGAAAACAGCAGGATAAATTCACCCCTCCACTTT.

CDR3 residues: CASSLAGQVYEQYV. The CDR3 coding sequence is TGTGCCAGCAGCTTAGCAGGACAGGTCTACGAGCAGTACGTC. The chain employs TRBV7-9 and TRBJ2-7; 7 bases map to TRBD1. Germline CDR1 and CDR2: SEHNR and FQNEAQ (reference sequence). The junction had 2 bases not matched to a gene; V was cut back by 0 bases and J by 3 bases. CDR3 length equals 14 residues.

The rearrangement uses TRBV7-2 and TRBJ2-3; D not certain. This CDR3 contains 14 residues. CDR1 and CDR2 from the germline V gene are SGHTA and FQGNSA. Between the trimmed V and J ends, which lost 3 bases and 1 base, there was a span of 8 bases. DNA of the CDR3: TGTGCCAGCAGCTTGTTCCGTGGCACAGATACGCAGTATTTT. Encoded protein: CASSLFRGTDTQYF.